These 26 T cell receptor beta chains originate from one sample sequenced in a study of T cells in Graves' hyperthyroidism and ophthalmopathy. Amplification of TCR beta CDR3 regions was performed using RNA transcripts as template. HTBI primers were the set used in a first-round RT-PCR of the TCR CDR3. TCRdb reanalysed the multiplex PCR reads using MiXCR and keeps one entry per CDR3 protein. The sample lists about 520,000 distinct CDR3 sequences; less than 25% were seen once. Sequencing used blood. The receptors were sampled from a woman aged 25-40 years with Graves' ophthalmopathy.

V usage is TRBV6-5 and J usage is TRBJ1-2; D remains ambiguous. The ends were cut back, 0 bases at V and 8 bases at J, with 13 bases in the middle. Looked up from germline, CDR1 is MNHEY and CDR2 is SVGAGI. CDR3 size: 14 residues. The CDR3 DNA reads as TGTGCCAGCAGTTACTCGATAAGGGAGCGGGGCTACACCTTC. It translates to CASSYSIRERGYTF.

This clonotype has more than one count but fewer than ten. CDR3 DNA: TGCAGTGGCCCGACAGGGGGCAAAGAGACCCAGTACTTC. It is translated as CSGPTGGKETQYF. The rearrangement links TRBV20-1 to TRBJ2-5; TRBD1 matches 10 bases. This CDR3 region has 13 residues. The germline gives CDR1 DFQATT, CDR2 SNEGSKA (reference sequence). V lost 7 bases and J lost 3; bases outside the gene matches: 5.

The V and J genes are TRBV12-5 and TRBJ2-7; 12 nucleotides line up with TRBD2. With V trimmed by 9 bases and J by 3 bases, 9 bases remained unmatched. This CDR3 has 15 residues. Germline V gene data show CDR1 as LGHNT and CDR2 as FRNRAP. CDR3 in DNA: TGTGCTAGACATGGACTAGCGGGGTCTCACTACGAGCAGTACTTC. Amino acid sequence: CARHGLAGSHYEQYF.

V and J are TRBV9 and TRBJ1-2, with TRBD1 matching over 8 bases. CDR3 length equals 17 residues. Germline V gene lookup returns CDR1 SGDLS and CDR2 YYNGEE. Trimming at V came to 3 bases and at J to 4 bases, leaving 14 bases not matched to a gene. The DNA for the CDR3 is TGTGCCAGCAGCGCGATGATTTCGGGACAGGACTTCTATGGCTACACCTTC. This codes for CASSAMISGQDFYGYTF.

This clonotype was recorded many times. The CDR3: CSVEEPGLAYEQYF. The CDR3 nucleotides read TGCAGCGTTGAAGAACCGGGACTAGCCTACGAGCAGTACTTC. The chain uses TRBV29-1 and TRBJ2-7; 8 bases match TRBD2. With 0 bases clipped from V and 2 bases from J, the junction kept 3 bases outside the gene matches. Germline V lookup: CDR1 SQVTM, CDR2 ANQGSEA. CDR3 length equals 14 residues.

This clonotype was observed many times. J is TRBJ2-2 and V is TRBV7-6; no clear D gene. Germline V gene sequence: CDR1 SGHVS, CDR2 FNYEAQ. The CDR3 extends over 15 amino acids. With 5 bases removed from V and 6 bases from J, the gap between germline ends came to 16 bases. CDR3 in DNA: TGTGCCAGCAGCCCGACCGCCCCTTCGGCCGGGGAGCTGTTTTTT. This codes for CASSPTAPSAGELFF.

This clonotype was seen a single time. In nucleotides, the CDR3 is TGCAGTGTTGGACAGGGGAGTTCGGAAGCTTTCTTT. This gives the protein CSVGQGSSEAFF. The chain is built from TRBV20-1 and TRBJ1-1, with 9 bases aligning to TRBD1. CDR1 is DFQATT, CDR2 SNEGSKA, per germline (reference sequence). The V gene end was trimmed by 7 bases and the J gene end by 8 bases; junction bases not matched to a gene: 8. This CDR3 spans 12 amino acids.

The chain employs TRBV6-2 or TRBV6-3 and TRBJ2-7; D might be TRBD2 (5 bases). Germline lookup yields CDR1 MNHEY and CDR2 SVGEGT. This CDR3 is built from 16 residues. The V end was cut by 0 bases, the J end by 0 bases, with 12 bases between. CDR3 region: CASSYSGVQSSYEQYF. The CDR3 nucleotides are TGTGCCAGCAGTTACTCCGGGGTTCAGAGCTCCTACGAGCAGTACTTC.

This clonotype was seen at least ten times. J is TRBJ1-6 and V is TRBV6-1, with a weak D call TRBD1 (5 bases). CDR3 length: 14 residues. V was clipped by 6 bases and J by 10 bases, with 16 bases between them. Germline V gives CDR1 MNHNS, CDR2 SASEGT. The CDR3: CASSPDRRFSPLHF. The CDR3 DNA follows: TGTGCCAGCAGCCCCGACAGAAGGTTCTCACCCCTCCACTTT.

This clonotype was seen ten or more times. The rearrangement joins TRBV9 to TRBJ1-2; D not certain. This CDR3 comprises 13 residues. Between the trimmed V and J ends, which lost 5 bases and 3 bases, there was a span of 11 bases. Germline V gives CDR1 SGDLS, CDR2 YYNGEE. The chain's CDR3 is CASSQPNHYGYTF. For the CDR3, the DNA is TGTGCCAGCAGTCAGCCGAACCACTATGGCTACACCTTC.

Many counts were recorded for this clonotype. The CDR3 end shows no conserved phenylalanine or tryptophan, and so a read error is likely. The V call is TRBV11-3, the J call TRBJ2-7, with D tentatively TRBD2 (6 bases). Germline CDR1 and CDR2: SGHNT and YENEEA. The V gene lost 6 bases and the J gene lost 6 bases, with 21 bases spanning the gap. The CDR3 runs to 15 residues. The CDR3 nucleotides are TGTGCCAGCAGGGAGGGATACCAGGGTGTACGCGAGCAGTACTCC. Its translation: CASREGYQGVREQYS.

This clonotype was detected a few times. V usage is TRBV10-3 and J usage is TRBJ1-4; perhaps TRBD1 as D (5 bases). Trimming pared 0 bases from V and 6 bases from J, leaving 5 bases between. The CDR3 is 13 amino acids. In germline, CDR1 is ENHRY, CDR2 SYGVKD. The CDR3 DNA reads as TGTGCCATCAGTGAGTCGGGGGATGAAAAACTGTTTTTT. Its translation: CAISESGDEKLFF.

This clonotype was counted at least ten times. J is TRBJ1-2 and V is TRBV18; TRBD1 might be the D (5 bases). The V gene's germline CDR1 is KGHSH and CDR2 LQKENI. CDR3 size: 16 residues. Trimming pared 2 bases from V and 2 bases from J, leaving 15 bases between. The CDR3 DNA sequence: TGTGCCAGCTCACCAAGACCACAGGATTCGAACTATGGCTACACCTTC. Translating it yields CASSPRPQDSNYGYTF.

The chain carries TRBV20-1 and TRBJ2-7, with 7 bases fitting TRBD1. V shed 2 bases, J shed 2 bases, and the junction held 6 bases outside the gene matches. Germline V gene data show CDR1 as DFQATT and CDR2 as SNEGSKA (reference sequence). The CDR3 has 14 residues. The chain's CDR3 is CSARSGTETYEQYF. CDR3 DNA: TGCAGTGCTAGATCCGGGACAGAAACCTACGAGCAGTACTTC.

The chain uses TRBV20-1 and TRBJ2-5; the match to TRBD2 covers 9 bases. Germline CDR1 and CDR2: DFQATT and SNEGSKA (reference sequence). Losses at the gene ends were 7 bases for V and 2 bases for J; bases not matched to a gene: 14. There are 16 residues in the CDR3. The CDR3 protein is CSDQPVAGENQETQYF. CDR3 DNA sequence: TGCAGTGATCAGCCCGTAGCGGGGGAAAATCAAGAGACCCAGTACTTC.

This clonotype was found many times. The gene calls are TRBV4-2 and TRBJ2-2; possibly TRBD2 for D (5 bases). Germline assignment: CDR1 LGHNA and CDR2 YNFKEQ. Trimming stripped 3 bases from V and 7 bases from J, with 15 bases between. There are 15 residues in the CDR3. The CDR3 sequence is CASSHPSSLDGELFF. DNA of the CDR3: TGTGCCAGCAGCCACCCTTCTAGCTTAGACGGGGAGCTGTTTTTT.

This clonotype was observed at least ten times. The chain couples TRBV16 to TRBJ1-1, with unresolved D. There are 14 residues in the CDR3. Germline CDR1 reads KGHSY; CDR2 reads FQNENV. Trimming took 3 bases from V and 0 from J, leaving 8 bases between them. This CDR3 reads CASSQGRVNTEAFF. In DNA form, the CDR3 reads TGTGCCAGCAGCCAGGGCAGAGTGAACACTGAAGCTTTCTTT.

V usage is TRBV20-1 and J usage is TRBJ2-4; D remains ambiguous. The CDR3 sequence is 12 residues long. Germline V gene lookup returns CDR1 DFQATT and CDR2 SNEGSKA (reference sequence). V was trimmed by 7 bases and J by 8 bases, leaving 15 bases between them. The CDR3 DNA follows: TGCAGTGTCCGGGCCCCTGGGGACATTCAGTACTTC. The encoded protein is CSVRAPGDIQYF.

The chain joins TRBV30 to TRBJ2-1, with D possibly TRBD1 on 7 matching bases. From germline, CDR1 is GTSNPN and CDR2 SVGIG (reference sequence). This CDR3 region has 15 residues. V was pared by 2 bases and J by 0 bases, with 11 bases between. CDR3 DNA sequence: TGTGCCTGGAGTTCAGGGGGGAGCTCCTACAATGAGCAGTTCTTC. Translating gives CAWSSGGSSYNEQFF.

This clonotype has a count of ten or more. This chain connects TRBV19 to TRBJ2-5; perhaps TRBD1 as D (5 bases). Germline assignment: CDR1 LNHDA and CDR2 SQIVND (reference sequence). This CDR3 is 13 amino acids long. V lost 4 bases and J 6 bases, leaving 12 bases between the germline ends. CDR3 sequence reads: CASSTQGAKTQYF. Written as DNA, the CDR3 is TGTGCCAGTAGTACGCAGGGCGCAAAGACCCAGTACTTC.

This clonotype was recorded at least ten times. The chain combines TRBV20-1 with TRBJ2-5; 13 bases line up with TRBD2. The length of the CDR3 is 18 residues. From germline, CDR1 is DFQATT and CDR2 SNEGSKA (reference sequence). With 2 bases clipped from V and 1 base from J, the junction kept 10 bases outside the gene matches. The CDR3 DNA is TGCAGTGCTAGAATTACCGGGACTAGCGGGGACGCCCAAGAGACCCAGTACTTC. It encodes CSARITGTSGDAQETQYF.

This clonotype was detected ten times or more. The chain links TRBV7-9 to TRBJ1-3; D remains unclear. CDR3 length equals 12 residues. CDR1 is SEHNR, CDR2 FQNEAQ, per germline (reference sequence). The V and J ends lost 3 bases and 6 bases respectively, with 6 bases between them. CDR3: CASSLVANTIYF. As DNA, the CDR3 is TGTGCCAGCAGCTTGGTGGCAAACACCATATATTTT.

CDR3 nucleotides: TGTGCCAGCTTTACAGGGGGCGCGGGAAACATTCAGTACTTC. Protein sequence: CASFTGGAGNIQYF. The V gene is TRBV2, the J gene TRBJ2-4; TRBD1 matches at 9 bases. Germline-derived CDR1 and CDR2 are SNHLY and FYNNEI. Losses at the gene ends were 8 bases for V and 6 bases for J; bases not matched to a gene: 8. CDR3 size: 14 residues.

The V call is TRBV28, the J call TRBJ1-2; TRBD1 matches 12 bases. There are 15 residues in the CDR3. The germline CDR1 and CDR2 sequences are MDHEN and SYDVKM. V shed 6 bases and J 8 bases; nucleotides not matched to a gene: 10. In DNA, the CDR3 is TGTGCCAGCAGGCCCGGGACAGGGGGCGAACGAGGCTACACCTTC. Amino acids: CASRPGTGGERGYTF.

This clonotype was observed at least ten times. The CDR3 DNA reads as TGTGCCAGCAGTGACAGGCGGGACAGTCACTACGAGCAGTACTTC. Residues: CASSDRRDSHYEQYF. The chain employs TRBV12-3 or TRBV12-4 and TRBJ2-7; tentative D call: TRBD1 (7 bases). Trimming shortened V by 5 bases and J by 3 bases, and 17 bases separated the two germline ends. CDR3 size: 15 residues.

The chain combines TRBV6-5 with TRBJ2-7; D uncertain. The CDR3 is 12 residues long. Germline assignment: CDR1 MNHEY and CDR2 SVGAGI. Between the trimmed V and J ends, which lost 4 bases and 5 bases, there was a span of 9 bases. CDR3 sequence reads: CASSFVQHEQYF. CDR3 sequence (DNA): TGTGCCAGCAGTTTTGTTCAGCACGAGCAGTACTTC.